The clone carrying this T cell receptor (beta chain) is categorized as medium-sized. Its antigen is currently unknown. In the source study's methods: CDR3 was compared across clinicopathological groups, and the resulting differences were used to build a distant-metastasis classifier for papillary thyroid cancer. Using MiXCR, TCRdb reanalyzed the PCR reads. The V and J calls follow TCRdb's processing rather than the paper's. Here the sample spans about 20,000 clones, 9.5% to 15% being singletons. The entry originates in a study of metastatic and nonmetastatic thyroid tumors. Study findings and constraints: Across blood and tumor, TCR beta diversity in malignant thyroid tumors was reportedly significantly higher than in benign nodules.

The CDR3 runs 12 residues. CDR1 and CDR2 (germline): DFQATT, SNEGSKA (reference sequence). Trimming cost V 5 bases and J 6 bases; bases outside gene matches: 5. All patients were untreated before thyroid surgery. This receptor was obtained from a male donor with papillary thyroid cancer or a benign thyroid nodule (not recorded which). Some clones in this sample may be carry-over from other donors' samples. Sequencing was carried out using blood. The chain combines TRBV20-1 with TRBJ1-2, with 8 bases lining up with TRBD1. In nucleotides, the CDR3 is TGCAGTGCTCTCACAGGGGGAGATGGCTACACCTTC. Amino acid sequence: CSALTGGDGYTF.